Below, 32 T cell receptor beta chains from the same sample are listed, as sequenced in a study of control samples from healthy donors and cancer patients. Only in-frame clones appear in the TCRdb table, and some are missing; sequencing was by immunoSEQ multiplex PCR. The sample comprises 120,000 to 150,000 clones, about nine tenths of which are singletons, and about 11% rests with the top ten. Sequenced sample: blood. These receptors originate from a young man in good health.

The chain carries TRBV11-3 and TRBJ2-1; TRBD2 matches 9 bases. The length of the CDR3 is 19 residues. The trim removed 1 base at V and 0 bases at J, leaving 10 bases unmatched. The V gene's germline CDR1 is SGHNT and CDR2 YENEEA. The DNA of the CDR3 is TGTGCCAGCAGCTTAGGGGTAGCGGGAGTGGGGAGCTCCTACAATGAGCAGTTCTTC. It translates to CASSLGVAGVGSSYNEQFF.

The chain recombines TRBV5-5 with TRBJ2-5, with TRBD2 identical over 7 bases. The V segment lost 4 bases and the J segment 5 bases; nucleotides outside the gene matches: 23. Germline loops: CDR1 SGHKS, CDR2 YYEKEE (reference sequence). This CDR3 comprises 19 residues. The DNA for the CDR3 is TGTGCCAGCAGCCCCCCCGGGGGGACCGTCAGAGAGGATGAGGAGACCCAGTACTTC. Amino acids: CASSPPGGTVREDEETQYF.

The chain is built from TRBV7-9 and TRBJ1-1; 8 bases are shared with TRBD1. The junction had 2 bases not matched to a gene; V was cut back by 4 bases and J by 1 base. CDR3 size: 14 residues. In germline, CDR1 is SEHNR, CDR2 FQNEAQ (reference sequence). CDR3 in amino acids: CASSSGGQNTEAFF. DNA of the CDR3: TGTGCCAGCAGCTCAGGGGGCCAGAACACTGAAGCTTTCTTT.

This clone was seen only a few times. The chain carries TRBV27 and TRBJ2-7; a weak D match, TRBD2 (6 bases). V was pared by 2 bases and J by 5 bases, with 16 bases between. Germline CDR1 MNHEY, CDR2 SMNVEV (reference sequence). The CDR3 runs 15 residues. Here the CDR3 DNA reads TGTGCCAGCAGTTTACGGGGGTCTAAGGTAAACGAGCAGTACTTC. Translating it yields CASSLRGSKVNEQYF.

CDR3 DNA: TGTGCCAGTAGGGGTAAGGCTGGAAACACCATATATTTT. The encoded protein is CASRGKAGNTIYF. The genes are TRBV19 and TRBJ1-3, with D uncertain. Trimming took 6 bases from V and 2 from J, leaving 8 bases between them. Per germline, CDR1 LNHDA and CDR2 SQIVND (reference sequence). The CDR3 totals 13 residues.

The sample holds one count of this clone. The gene calls are TRBV5-1 and TRBJ2-6; D gene uncertain. V was clipped by 2 bases and J by 0 bases, with 9 bases between them. Germline V gene lookup returns CDR1 SGHRS and CDR2 YFSETQ. CDR3 size: 16 residues. DNA for the CDR3: TGCGCCAGCAGCTTTGGCCGGAGCTCTGGGGCCAACGTCCTGACTTTC. Translation gives CASSFGRSSGANVLTF. The full variable domain, in which reference TRBV5-1 and TRBJ2-6 provide the parts outside the CDR3, is KAGVTQTPRYLIKTRGQQVTLSCSPISGHRSVSWYQQTPGQGLQFLFEYFSETQRNKGNFPGRFSGRQFSNSRSEMNVSTLELGDSALYLCASSFGRSSGANVLTFGAGSRLTVL.

This chain uses TRBV21-1 with TRBJ1-1; the table calls TRBD1, which could not be checked here. TRBV21-1 is a documented pseudogene. This CDR3 is 14 amino acids long. CDR3 nucleotides: TGTGCCAGCAGAAAAGACAGGGAAGTGCCTGAAGCTTTCTTT. Its protein is CASRKDREVPEAFF.

J is TRBJ1-2 and V is TRBV19; the match to TRBD1 covers 7 bases. The CDR3 sequence is 14 residues long. J lost 7 bases, V lost 7 bases, and 12 bases had no gene match. Germline lookup yields CDR1 LNHDA and CDR2 SQIVND (reference sequence). The CDR3 here is CASISEGASSGYTF. CDR3 sequence (DNA): TGTGCCAGTATATCGGAGGGGGCGTCGAGTGGCTACACCTTC.

The rearrangement joins TRBV9 to TRBJ2-3, with a tentative D call TRBD2 (6 bases). Trimming took off 0 bases at V and 2 bases at J, with 13 bases between the two ends. Germline V gives CDR1 SGDLS, CDR2 YYNGEE. This CDR3 region has 16 residues. CDR3 sequence reads: CASSVGWEVNTDTQYF. The DNA of the CDR3 is TGTGCCAGCAGCGTAGGGTGGGAGGTAAACACAGATACGCAGTATTTT.

The V call is TRBV3-1 (or the pseudogene TRBV3-2), the J call TRBJ2-2, with 7 bases aligning to TRBD1. The CDR3 consists of 17 residues. Trimming removed 5 bases from V and 5 bases from J; junction bases left unmatched: 14. Germline CDR1 reads LGHDT; CDR2 reads YNNKEL (reference sequence). The CDR3 region has the DNA TGTGCCAGCAGCGGACACCTCGGACAGGAGAGGACCGGGGAGCTGTTTTTT. Protein: CASSGHLGQERTGELFF.

The gene calls are TRBV28 and TRBJ2-5, with 11 bases aligning to TRBD1. Per the germline V gene, CDR1 is MDHEN and CDR2 is SYDVKM. The CDR3 totals 15 residues. V lost 1 base to trimming and J lost 5 bases; unmatched junction nucleotides: 3. The CDR3 here is CASSLSDRGPETQYF. As DNA, the CDR3 is TGTGCCAGCAGTTTATCGGACAGGGGGCCTGAGACCCAGTACTTC.

V and J are TRBV27 and TRBJ2-1, with 12 bases matching TRBD2. Germline CDR1 and CDR2: MNHEY and SMNVEV (reference sequence). V was clipped by 5 bases and J by 7 bases; unmatched bases: 6. The CDR3 runs 15 residues. CDR3 bases: TGTGCCAGCAGTCCCCTAGCGGGAGGGCCTAATGAGCAGTTCTTC. It encodes CASSPLAGGPNEQFF.

The J gene is TRBJ2-1, the V gene TRBV7-6; 7 nucleotides match TRBD2. The CDR3 contains 16 residues. Germline assignment: CDR1 SGHVS and CDR2 FNYEAQ. The V and J ends lost 2 bases and 0 bases, in that order; junction bases with no gene match: 4. The CDR3 loop reads CASSLRGGGSYNEQFF. CDR3 nucleotides: TGTGCCAGCAGCTTAAGGGGCGGGGGCTCCTACAATGAGCAGTTCTTC.

V is TRBV28 and J is TRBJ1-2; D possibly corresponds to TRBD1 (5 bases). Trimming left V 3 bases short and J 2 bases short, with 19 bases between. Germline CDR1 is MDHEN and CDR2 is SYDVKM. The CDR3 is 17 amino acids. Here the CDR3 DNA reads TGTGCCAGCAGTTTCTTTGTTTTGGGACCCAGAAACTATGGCTACACCTTC. Translating gives CASSFFVLGPRNYGYTF.

J is TRBJ1-4 and V is TRBV18; 9 nucleotides match TRBD1. Losses at the gene ends were 2 bases for V and 2 bases for J; bases not matched to a gene: 3. Germline V CDR1 and CDR2: KGHSH, LQKENI. The CDR3 is 16 residues long. The CDR3 DNA follows: TGTGCCAGCTCACCAGGGACAGGGAATACTAATGAAAAACTGTTTTTT. Translated, it gives CASSPGTGNTNEKLFF.

The chain has TRBV2 and TRBJ1-6; D unresolved. Germline V gives CDR1 SNHLY, CDR2 FYNNEI. V was clipped by 6 bases and J by 6 bases, with 15 bases between them. The CDR3 is 15 residues long. The CDR3 sequence is CASRNGPGSNSPLHF. The CDR3 bases are TGTGCCAGCAGAAACGGCCCGGGTAGTAATTCACCCCTCCACTTT.

J is TRBJ2-7 and V is TRBV5-1, with D perhaps being TRBD1 or TRBD2 (6 bases each). The germline V gene encodes CDR1 SGHRS and CDR2 YFSETQ. V was shortened by 1 base and J by 4 bases, with 15 bases between the two germline ends. The CDR3 covers 15 residues. This CDR3 is CASSLPSGGGYEQYF. The CDR3 nucleotides read TGCGCCAGCAGCTTGCCCTCCGGGGGCGGGTACGAGCAGTACTTC.

The count of this clone is one. The chain combines TRBV27 with TRBJ2-1, with D possibly TRBD1 on 6 matching bases. This CDR3 is 14 amino acids long. Germline lookup yields CDR1 MNHEY and CDR2 SMNVEV (reference sequence). The CDR3 DNA is TGTGCAGTTAAGGGGGTGAGCTCCTACAATGAGCAGTTCTTC. It translates to CAVKGVSSYNEQFF.

The chain combines TRBV4-1 with TRBJ1-4; D gene unclear. This CDR3 has 16 amino acids. The germline V and J ends were trimmed by 0 bases and 7 bases, with 15 bases remaining between them. Germline-derived CDR1 and CDR2 are MGHRA and YSYEKL. The CDR3 reads CASSQDPAGLSEKLFF. The CDR3 coding sequence is TGCGCCAGCAGCCAAGATCCCGCAGGTCTCAGTGAAAAACTGTTTTTT.

The chain employs TRBV28 and TRBJ1-5; maybe TRBD1 (5 bases). Germline V gene data show CDR1 as MDHEN and CDR2 as SYDVKM. V was trimmed by 2 bases and J by 7 bases, leaving 9 bases between them. The CDR3 consists of 13 residues. CDR3 nucleotide sequence: TGTGCCAGCAGTTTACAGGGTCCCCAGCCCCAGCATTTT. This codes for CASSLQGPQPQHF.

The rearrangement links TRBV4-2 to TRBJ1-2; possible D gene TRBD1, 5 bases. The germline V gene has CDR1 LGHNA and CDR2 YNFKEQ. The V gene lost 1 base and the J gene lost 7 bases, with 19 bases spanning the gap. The CDR3 has 16 amino acids. The CDR3 bases are TGTGCCAGCAGCCAAGTTCTGGGGGAGACCGCGAGTGGCTACACCTTC. This gives the protein CASSQVLGETASGYTF.

This chain links TRBV25-1 with TRBJ1-4; D gene uncertain. The length of the CDR3 is 14 residues. The germline V and J ends were trimmed by 4 bases and 2 bases, with 8 bases remaining between them. CDR1 is MGHDK and CDR2 is SYGVNS in the germline V gene. The CDR3: CASSGSPTNEKLFF. The DNA of the CDR3 is TGTGCCAGCAGTGGTAGCCCCACTAATGAAAAACTGTTTTTT.

V usage is TRBV6-5 and J usage is TRBJ1-2; 7 bases are shared with TRBD1. Germline loops: CDR1 MNHEY, CDR2 SVGAGI. The CDR3 covers 11 residues. The ends lost 9 bases at V and 6 bases at J; junction bases unmatched: 4. The CDR3 here is CASHRGNGYTF. For the CDR3, the DNA is TGTGCCAGTCACAGGGGAAATGGCTACACCTTC.

The V call is TRBV27, the J call TRBJ1-6; D call uncertain. V lost 4 bases and J 3 bases, leaving 4 bases between the germline ends. Germline CDR1 reads MNHEY; CDR2 reads SMNVEV (reference sequence). CDR3 length equals 13 residues. The CDR3 DNA reads TGTGCCAGCAGTTCAGACTATAATTCACCCCTCCACTTT. Translation gives CASSSDYNSPLHF.

V usage is TRBV7-9 and J usage is TRBJ2-6; 7 nucleotides line up with TRBD1. Losses at the gene ends were 3 bases for V and 0 bases for J; bases not matched to a gene: 8. The CDR3 sequence is 18 residues long. Germline V gives CDR1 SEHNR, CDR2 FQNEAQ (reference sequence). The CDR3 DNA reads as TGTGCCAGCAGCTTTCTCGGACAGGCTAACTCTGGGGCCAACGTCCTGACTTTC. This encodes CASSFLGQANSGANVLTF.

The genes are TRBV29-1 and TRBJ2-1; the match to TRBD2 covers 8 bases. The trim removed 3 bases at V and 7 bases at J, leaving 17 bases unmatched. This CDR3 spans 17 amino acids. Germline lookup yields CDR1 SQVTM and CDR2 ANQGSEA. The chain's CDR3 is CSVEGGISGSFGNEQFF. The CDR3 bases are TGCAGCGTTGAGGGAGGGATAAGCGGGAGCTTCGGTAATGAGCAGTTCTTC.

The rearrangement links TRBV4-1 to TRBJ2-6; D ambiguous. From germline, CDR1 is MGHRA and CDR2 YSYEKL. The V end was cut by 1 base, the J end by 2 bases, with 3 bases between. The CDR3 is 14 residues long. CDR3 sequence: CASSQGAGANVLTF. The CDR3, as DNA: TGCGCCAGCAGCCAAGGGGCTGGGGCCAACGTCCTGACTTTC.

J is TRBJ2-1 and V is TRBV4-1, with 7 bases lining up with TRBD2. V shed 4 bases and J 3 bases; nucleotides not matched to a gene: 9. CDR3 length equals 16 residues. CDR1 is MGHRA and CDR2 is YSYEKL in the germline V gene. The CDR3 nucleotides read TGCGCCAGCAGCCGGACGGGGCTAGCGGACTACAATGAGCAGTTCTTC. It yields the protein CASSRTGLADYNEQFF.

The CDR3, as DNA: TGTGCCAGCAGCCAAGATCTTATGATGGGAAGGTCCCCCTACGAGCAGTACTTC. Protein product: CASSQDLMMGRSPYEQYF. The chain joins TRBV3-1 (or the pseudogene TRBV3-2) to TRBJ2-7; no clear D gene. The germline CDR1 and CDR2 sequences are LGHDT and YNNKEL (reference sequence). Between the trimmed V and J ends, which lost 0 bases and 2 bases, there was a span of 20 bases. The CDR3 covers 18 residues.

This rearrangement joins TRBV9 to TRBJ1-1; possibly TRBD1 for D (5 bases). This CDR3 has 13 amino acids. The germline gives CDR1 SGDLS, CDR2 YYNGEE. V was trimmed by 2 bases and J by 4 bases, leaving 9 bases between them. The CDR3 region has the DNA TGTGCCAGCAGCGTCTGGGGGAGCACTGAAGCTTTCTTT. This encodes CASSVWGSTEAFF. Full variable domain (remainder filled in from reference TRBV9 and TRBJ1-1): DSGVTQTPKHLITATGQRVTLRCSPRSGDLSVYWYQQSLDQGLQFLIQYYNGEERAKGNILERFSAQQFPDLHSELNLSSLELGDSALYFCASSVWGSTEAFFGQGTRLTVV.

The rearrangement joins TRBV28 to TRBJ2-2; 9 bases line up with TRBD1. Germline CDR1 and CDR2: MDHEN and SYDVKM. CDR3 length: 17 amino acids. Losses at the gene ends were 2 bases for V and 4 bases for J; bases not matched to a gene: 8. The CDR3 DNA sequence: TGTGCCAGCAGTTTAGGGCGGACAGGGGCGACCACCGGGGAGCTGTTTTTT. Protein product: CASSLGRTGATTGELFF.

V usage is TRBV14 and J usage is TRBJ1-3; D remains unclear. This CDR3 spans 16 amino acids. Looked up from germline, CDR1 is SGHDN and CDR2 is FVKESK. Trimming removed 2 bases from V and 0 bases from J, with 11 bases in between. CDR3 in DNA: TGTGCCAGCAGCCAATTGCGCGTTAACTCTGGAAACACCATATATTTT. Amino acid sequence: CASSQLRVNSGNTIYF.